The next 5 T cell receptor beta chains were all read from a single sample in a study of blood T cell repertoires in COVID-19. Clones were read by immunoSEQ multiplex PCR, and TCRdb kept only the in-frame ones, dropping some. The sample shows approximately 200,000 clones, around 87% of them seen only once. The sequencing sample was made of PBMCs or T cells enriched from blood (not recorded which). These receptors originate from a woman younger than 45 who had recovered from COVID-19.

This clone has only a few counts. The V call is TRBV30, the J call TRBJ1-1; D is unclear. Per the germline V gene, CDR1 is GTSNPN and CDR2 is SVGIG (reference sequence). With 2 bases removed from V and 7 bases from J, the gap between germline ends came to 8 bases. CDR3 length: 11 residues. The CDR3, as DNA: TGTGCCTGGAGTCGGGTAGTTGAAGCTTTCTTT. This gives the protein CAWSRVVEAFF.

The rearrangement uses TRBV7-2 and TRBJ1-4, with D unclear. Germline V CDR1 and CDR2: SGHTA, FQGNSA. The CDR3 spans 19 residues. With 2 bases removed from V and 0 bases from J, the gap between germline ends came to 19 bases. The CDR3 spells CASSLHGRMARSTNEKLFF. In nucleotides, the CDR3 is TGTGCCAGCAGCTTACACGGCAGGATGGCTCGGTCAACTAATGAAAAACTGTTTTTT.

This clone was counted once. The rearrangement links TRBV6-2 or TRBV6-3 to TRBJ2-1; TRBD1 agrees at 8 bases. This CDR3 is built from 11 residues. Germline CDR1 reads MNHEY; CDR2 reads SVGEGT. The trim removed 6 bases at V and 13 bases at J, leaving 5 bases unmatched. As DNA, the CDR3 is TGTGCCAGCAGCTTAGGACAGGGTCAGTTCTTC. Encoded protein: CASSLGQGQFF.

The rearrangement joins TRBV19 to TRBJ1-5; 9 bases are shared with TRBD1. The CDR3 totals 14 residues. CDR1 is LNHDA, CDR2 SQIVND, per germline (reference sequence). V shed 7 bases and J 7 bases; nucleotides not matched to a gene: 8. CDR3 protein: CASKEGQGQQPQHF. In DNA, the CDR3 is TGTGCCAGTAAGGAGGGACAGGGTCAACAGCCCCAGCATTTT.

V gene TRBV9 combines with J gene TRBJ2-2, with TRBD1 identical over 7 bases. V trimming: 5 bases; J trimming: 7 bases; junction bases outside the gene matches: 5. The CDR3 loop spans 13 amino acids. The germline gives CDR1 SGDLS, CDR2 YYNGEE. The DNA for the CDR3 is TGTGCCAGCAGTGTTAGGGGGCTCGGGGAGCTGTTTTTT. This sequence encodes CASSVRGLGELFF.